The rows below give T cell receptor beta chains drawn from one sample of a study of cytomegalovirus exposure and HLA in healthy donors. The assay was immunoSEQ multiplex PCR, and TCRdb's table has in-frame clones only and misses some. The repertoire holds 200,000 to 250,000 clones, with under 80% as singletons. The sample was PBMCs. These receptors were collected from a woman aged 25 to 45 in good health and CMV-seronegative. Both conserved end residues are part of each CDR3. The D gene is left open where the match is weak. Not every row has a clone size; where given, it reads once, few, many or a size class.

d_gene: TRBD2
j_gene: TRBJ2-5
v_gene: TRBV5-1
abundance: NA
CDR3nt: TGCGCCAGCAGCCTCCTACTAGCGGACCAAGAGACCCAGTACTTC
CDR3aa: CASSLLLADQETQYF

d_gene: NA
j_gene: TRBJ1-4
v_gene: TRBV5-1
abundance: NA
CDR3nt: TGCGCCAACAGCTTGGCGACAGAGACTCGTGAAAAACTGTTTTTT
CDR3aa: CANSLATETREKLFF

d_gene: TRBD1
j_gene: TRBJ1-1
v_gene: TRBV4-1
abundance: NA
CDR3nt: TGCGCCAGCAGGAGGACAGGGGTGAACACTGAAGCTTTCTTT
CDR3aa: CASRRTGVNTEAFF

d_gene: NA
j_gene: TRBJ1-1
v_gene: TRBV2
abundance: once
CDR3nt: TGTGCCAGCAGCGAGAACGGGGGACTGAACACTGAAGCTTTCTTT
CDR3aa: CASSENGGLNTEAFF

d_gene: NA
j_gene: TRBJ2-3
v_gene: TRBV9
abundance: NA
CDR3nt: TGTGCCAGCAGCGAGCTCAGCCGGGGGTCCACAGATACGCAGTATTTT
CDR3aa: CASSELSRGSTDTQYF

d_gene: NA
j_gene: TRBJ2-7
v_gene: TRBV6-6
abundance: NA
CDR3nt: TGTGCCAGCAGTTACGACAAGCAGTACTTC
CDR3aa: CASSYDKQYF

d_gene: NA
j_gene: TRBJ2-3
v_gene: TRBV4-1
abundance: NA
CDR3nt: TGCGCCAGCAGCCTAGGGGGAGGGCCCGCAGATACGCAGTATTTT
CDR3aa: CASSLGGGPADTQYF

d_gene: TRBD2
j_gene: TRBJ2-2
v_gene: TRBV11-3
abundance: NA
CDR3nt: TGTGCCAGCAGCGGCCATAGCGGGGCAAACACCGGGGAGCTGTTTTTT
CDR3aa: CASSGHSGANTGELFF

d_gene: TRBD2
j_gene: TRBJ2-2
v_gene: TRBV28
abundance: NA
CDR3nt: TGTGCCAGCTGGGGGGGGGACAACACCGGGGAGCTGTTTTTT
CDR3aa: CASWGGDNTGELFF

d_gene: NA
j_gene: TRBJ2-4
v_gene: TRBV9
abundance: NA
CDR3nt: TGTGTCAGCAGCGTAAACCCTGAAGACCCCCGGGAAAACATTCAGTACTTC
CDR3aa: CVSSVNPEDPRENIQYF

d_gene: TRBD2
j_gene: TRBJ2-1
v_gene: TRBV6-1
abundance: NA
CDR3nt: TGTGCCAGCAGACTAACCGGGACTAGCGGGTCTGAGCAGTTCTTC
CDR3aa: CASRLTGTSGSEQFF

d_gene: NA
j_gene: TRBJ1-2
v_gene: TRBV7-9
abundance: NA
CDR3nt: TGTGCCAGCAGCTTAGGACCCCGCCGCGGGTATGGCTACACCTTC
CDR3aa: CASSLGPRRGYGYTF

d_gene: NA
j_gene: TRBJ1-4
v_gene: TRBV6-1
abundance: few
CDR3nt: TGTGCCAGCAGTGTGTCGGTCCTTGAAAAACTGTTTTTT
CDR3aa: CASSVSVLEKLFF

d_gene: TRBD2
j_gene: TRBJ2-4
v_gene: TRBV7-2
abundance: few
CDR3nt: TGTGCCAGCAGCTCCGCGGGAGGGTTAAACATTCAGTACTTC
CDR3aa: CASSSAGGLNIQYF

d_gene: NA
j_gene: TRBJ1-2
v_gene: TRBV27
abundance: few
CDR3nt: TGTGCCAGCAGTTTATGGGGAGGGCAAGGCAGCACCTTC
CDR3aa: CASSLWGGQGSTF

d_gene: NA
j_gene: TRBJ2-5
v_gene: TRBV4-2
abundance: once
CDR3nt: TGTGCCAGCAGCCAAGAGCGCTTTAAAGAGACCCAGTACTTC
CDR3aa: CASSQERFKETQYF

d_gene: TRBD2
j_gene: TRBJ2-7
v_gene: TRBV7-2
abundance: NA
CDR3nt: TGCGCCAGCAGCGTAGGACTAGCTGGTGAGCAGTACTTC
CDR3aa: CASSVGLAGEQYF

d_gene: NA
j_gene: TRBJ2-7
v_gene: TRBV28
abundance: NA
CDR3nt: TGTGCCAGCAGTTTACCAACGGGGGCCTACGAGCAGTACTTC
CDR3aa: CASSLPTGAYEQYF

d_gene: NA
j_gene: TRBJ2-2
v_gene: TRBV11-3
abundance: NA
CDR3nt: TGTGCCAGCAGCGCAACTCCAACCGGGGAGCTGTTTTTT
CDR3aa: CASSATPTGELFF

d_gene: NA
j_gene: TRBJ2-1
v_gene: TRBV30
abundance: NA
CDR3nt: TGTGCCTGGAGTCCCCACAGCATGCATGAGCAGTTCTTC
CDR3aa: CAWSPHSMHEQFF

d_gene: TRBD1
j_gene: TRBJ1-1
v_gene: TRBV5-6
abundance: few
CDR3nt: TGTGCCAGCAGTCAGGGGGGTACTGAAGCTTTCTTT
CDR3aa: CASSQGGTEAFF

d_gene: NA
j_gene: TRBJ1-6
v_gene: TRBV9
abundance: NA
CDR3nt: TGTGCCAGCAGCGCCGGCCCGGGGAATTCACCCCTCCACTTT
CDR3aa: CASSAGPGNSPLHF

d_gene: NA
j_gene: TRBJ2-3
v_gene: TRBV2
abundance: NA
CDR3nt: TGTGCCAGCAGTGAAACCACTATCTCACGAACAGATACGCAGTATTTT
CDR3aa: CASSETTISRTDTQYF

d_gene: NA
j_gene: TRBJ2-7
v_gene: TRBV7-3
abundance: few
CDR3nt: TGTGCCAGCAGCTTAGGTCCGGGCTACGAGCAGTACTTC
CDR3aa: CASSLGPGYEQYF

d_gene: TRBD1
j_gene: TRBJ2-3
v_gene: TRBV5-6
abundance: NA
CDR3nt: TGTGCCAGCAGCTCTGGGACAGGGAACGCAGATACGCAGTATTTT
CDR3aa: CASSSGTGNADTQYF

d_gene: TRBD2
j_gene: TRBJ2-7
v_gene: TRBV27
abundance: NA
CDR3nt: TGTGCCAGCAGAGGGAGCGGGAGCGGATACGAGCAGTACTTC
CDR3aa: CASRGSGSGYEQYF

d_gene: TRBD2
j_gene: TRBJ2-7
v_gene: TRBV6-6
abundance: NA
CDR3nt: TGTGCCAGCAGCCAGGGGACTAGCGGGAGGAATGAGCAGTACTTC
CDR3aa: CASSQGTSGRNEQYF

d_gene: NA
j_gene: TRBJ2-7
v_gene: TRBV11-2
abundance: NA
CDR3nt: TGTGCCAGCAGATACGGCCCGGGGGTCTTGGGGGAGCAGTACTTC
CDR3aa: CASRYGPGVLGEQYF

d_gene: TRBD2
j_gene: TRBJ2-5
v_gene: TRBV18
abundance: NA
CDR3nt: TGTGCCAGCTCACCACCGGTATTAGCGGGAGGGCCGTACCAAGAGACCCAGTACTTC
CDR3aa: CASSPPVLAGGPYQETQYF

d_gene: NA
j_gene: TRBJ1-2
v_gene: TRBV11-2
abundance: NA
CDR3nt: TGTGCCAGCAGCTTGATAGAGGGGATGCGGGGGATTGGCTACACCTTC
CDR3aa: CASSLIEGMRGIGYTF

d_gene: TRBD2
j_gene: TRBJ2-5
v_gene: TRBV7-3
abundance: NA
CDR3nt: TGTGCCAGCAGCTTAGGGCCGGGGGGAACGGAGACCCAGTACTTC
CDR3aa: CASSLGPGGTETQYF

d_gene: NA
j_gene: TRBJ2-2
v_gene: TRBV19
abundance: NA
CDR3nt: TGTGCCAGTAGTATTTTGGGTGGAGAGGCCGGGGAGCTGTTTTTT
CDR3aa: CASSILGGEAGELFF

d_gene: NA
j_gene: TRBJ2-7
v_gene: TRBV4-1
abundance: NA
CDR3nt: TGCGCCAGCAGCCAAAAGGGCGGGTACGAGCAGTACTTC
CDR3aa: CASSQKGGYEQYF